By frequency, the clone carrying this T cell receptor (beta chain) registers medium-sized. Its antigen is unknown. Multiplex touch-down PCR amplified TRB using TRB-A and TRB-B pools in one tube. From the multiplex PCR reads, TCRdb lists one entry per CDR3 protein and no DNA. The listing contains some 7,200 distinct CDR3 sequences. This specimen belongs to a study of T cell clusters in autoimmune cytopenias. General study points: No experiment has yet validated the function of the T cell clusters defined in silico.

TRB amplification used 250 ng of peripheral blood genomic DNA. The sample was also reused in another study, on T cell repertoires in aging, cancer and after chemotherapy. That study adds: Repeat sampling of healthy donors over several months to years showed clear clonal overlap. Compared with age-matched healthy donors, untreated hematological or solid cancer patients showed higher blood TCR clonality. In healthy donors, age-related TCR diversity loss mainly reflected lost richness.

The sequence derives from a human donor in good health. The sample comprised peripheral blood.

The CDR3 protein is CASSYGPGRLFHEQYF. The V gene is TRBV5-5, the J gene TRBJ2-7; lacking DNA, the TRBD1 call made by TCRdb goes unchecked. Germline V lookup: CDR1 SGHKS, CDR2 YYEKEE (reference sequence). The CDR3 totals 16 residues.